This is a list of T cell receptor beta chains from one sample in a study of beta chain features in type 1 diabetes. The data were produced by immunoSEQ multiplex PCR, yet TCRdb's version contains in-frame clones alone and is incomplete. Among a few hundred thousand clones listed, roughly 11% were seen once. What was sequenced was naive CD4+ T cells from blood. The origin of the receptors is a woman in her twenties or thirties in good health. CDR3s include the opening cysteine and the closing phenylalanine or tryptophan. Each record gives: J gene, clone size, D gene, V gene, CDR3 protein, CDR3 DNA. The D gene is left open where the match is weak. Some rows mark clone size as missing; the rest say once, few, many or name a class of expanded clone.

>TRBJ2-1|few|TRBD2|TRBV4-3
CASSQATLAGVRLEQFF
TGCGCCAGCAGCCAGGCCACACTAGCGGGAGTCAGACTTGAGCAGTTCTTC
>TRBJ2-7|few|TRBD2|TRBV18
CASSIREGQYEQYF
TGTGCCAGCTCAATCCGGGAGGGCCAATACGAGCAGTACTTC
>TRBJ2-7|NA|NA|TRBV5-8
CASSLGAYEQYF
TGTGCCAGCAGCTTGGGCGCCTACGAGCAGTACTTC
>TRBJ2-5|few|NA|TRBV5-1
CASSTGTKETQYF
TGCGCCAGCAGCACGGGGACAAAAGAGACCCAGTACTTC
>TRBJ2-7|few|NA|TRBV28
CASSEGHFTYEQYF
TGTGCCAGCAGCGAGGGACACTTTACCTACGAGCAGTACTTC
>TRBJ2-1|NA|TRBD1|TRBV30
CAWGGDRGNEQFF
TGTGCCTGGGGGGGGGACAGGGGCAATGAGCAGTTCTTC
>TRBJ1-1|NA|NA|TRBV6-5
CASSYTQGHGAEAFF
TGTGCCAGCAGTTACACTCAGGGGCATGGCGCTGAAGCTTTCTTT
>TRBJ2-1|NA|TRBD1|TRBV23-1
CASTEDRGPHSYNEQFF
TGCGCCAGCACAGAGGACAGGGGGCCCCACTCCTACAATGAGCAGTTCTTC
>TRBJ1-2|NA|NA|TRBV5-6
CASSLRGSYGYTF
TGTGCCAGCAGCCTAAGGGGCTCTTATGGCTACACCTTC
>TRBJ2-7|NA|TRBD2|TRBV18
CASSPGTSTYEQYF
TGTGCCAGCTCACCCGGGACTAGCACCTACGAGCAGTACTTC
>TRBJ2-1|few|TRBD1|TRBV10-2
CASSESLGGNYNEQFF
TGCGCCAGCAGTGAGTCGTTAGGGGGCAATTACAATGAGCAGTTCTTC
>TRBJ2-7|few|TRBD1|TRBV6-5
CASSYSSGTASYEQYF
TGTGCCAGCAGTTACTCGTCCGGGACAGCATCCTACGAGCAGTACTTC
>TRBJ2-7|few|TRBD1|TRBV6-5
CASRITTGNEQYF
TGTGCCAGCAGAATAACGACAGGGAACGAGCAGTACTTC
>TRBJ2-1|NA|TRBD2|TRBV5-1
CASSLILAGSRNEQFF
TGCGCCAGCAGCTTAATACTAGCGGGATCGAGGAATGAGCAGTTCTTC
>TRBJ2-4|few|NA|TRBV7-2
CASSPPRAKNIQYF
TGTGCCAGCAGCCCACCTAGAGCCAAAAACATTCAGTACTTC
>TRBJ2-6|few|TRBD2|TRBV5-6
CASSRLPGGGANVLTF
TGTGCCAGCAGCCGCCTCCCGGGGGGTGGGGCCAACGTCCTGACTTTC